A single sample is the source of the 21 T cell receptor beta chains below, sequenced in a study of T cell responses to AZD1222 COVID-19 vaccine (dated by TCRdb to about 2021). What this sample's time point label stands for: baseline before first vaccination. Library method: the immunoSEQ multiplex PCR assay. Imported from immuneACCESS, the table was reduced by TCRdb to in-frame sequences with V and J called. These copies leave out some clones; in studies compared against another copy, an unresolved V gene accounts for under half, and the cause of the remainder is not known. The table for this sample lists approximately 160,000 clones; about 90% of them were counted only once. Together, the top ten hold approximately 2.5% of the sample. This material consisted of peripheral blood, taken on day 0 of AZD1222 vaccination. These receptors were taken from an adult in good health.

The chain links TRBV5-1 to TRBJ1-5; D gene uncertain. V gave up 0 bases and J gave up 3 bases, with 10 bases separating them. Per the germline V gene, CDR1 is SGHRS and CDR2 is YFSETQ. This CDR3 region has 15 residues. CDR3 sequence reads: CASSLGGRINQPQHF. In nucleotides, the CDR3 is TGCGCCAGCAGCTTGGGAGGGCGGATCAATCAGCCCCAGCATTTT.

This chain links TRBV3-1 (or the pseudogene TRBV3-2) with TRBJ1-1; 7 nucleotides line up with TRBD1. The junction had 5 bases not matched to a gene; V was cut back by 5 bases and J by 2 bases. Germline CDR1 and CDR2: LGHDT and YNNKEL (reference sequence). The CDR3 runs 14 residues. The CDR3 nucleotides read TGTGCCAGCAGCACGCGACAGGGAAACACTGAAGCTTTCTTT. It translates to CASSTRQGNTEAFF.

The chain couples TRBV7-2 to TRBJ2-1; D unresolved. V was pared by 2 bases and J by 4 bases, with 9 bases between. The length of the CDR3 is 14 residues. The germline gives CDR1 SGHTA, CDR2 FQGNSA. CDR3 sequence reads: CASSLSAAYNEQFF. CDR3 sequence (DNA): TGTGCCAGCAGCTTATCCGCGGCGTACAATGAGCAGTTCTTC. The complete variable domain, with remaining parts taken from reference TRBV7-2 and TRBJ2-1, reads GAGVSQSPSNKVTEKGKDVELRCDPISGHTALYWYRQSLGQGLEFLIYFQGNSAPDKSGLPSDRFSAERTGGSVSTLTIQRTQQEDSAVYLCASSLSAAYNEQFFGPGTRLTVL.

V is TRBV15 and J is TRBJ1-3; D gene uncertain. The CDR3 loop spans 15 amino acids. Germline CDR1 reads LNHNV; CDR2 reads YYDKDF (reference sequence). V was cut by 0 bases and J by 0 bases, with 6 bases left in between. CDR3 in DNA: TGTGCCACCAGCAGAGAAGGCAACTCTGGAAACACCATATATTTT. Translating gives CATSREGNSGNTIYF. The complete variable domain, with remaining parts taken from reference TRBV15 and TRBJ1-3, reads DAMVIQNPRYQVTQFGKPVTLSCSQTLNHNVMYWYQQKSSQAPKLLFHYYDKDFNNEADTPDNFQSRRPNTSFCFLDIRSPGLGDTAMYLCATSREGNSGNTIYFGEGSWLTVV.

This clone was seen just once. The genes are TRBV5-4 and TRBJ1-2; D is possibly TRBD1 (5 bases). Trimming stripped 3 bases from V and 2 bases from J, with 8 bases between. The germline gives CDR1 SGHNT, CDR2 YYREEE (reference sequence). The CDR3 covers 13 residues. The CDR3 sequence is CASSSEGNYGYTF. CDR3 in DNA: TGTGCCAGCAGCTCCGAGGGGAACTATGGCTACACCTTC.

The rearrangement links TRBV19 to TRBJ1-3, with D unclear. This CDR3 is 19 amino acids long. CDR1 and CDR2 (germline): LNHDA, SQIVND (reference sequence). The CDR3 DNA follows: TGTGCTCTCGGCGGCGGATGGGGAGGGTCCGACCGCTCTGGAAACACCATATATTTT. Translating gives CALGGGWGGSDRSGNTIYF.

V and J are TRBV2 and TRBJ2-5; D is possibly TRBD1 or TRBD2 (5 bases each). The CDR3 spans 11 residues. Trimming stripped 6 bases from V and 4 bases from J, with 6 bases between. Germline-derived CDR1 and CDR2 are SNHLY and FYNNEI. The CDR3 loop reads CASRGTETQYF. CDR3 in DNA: TGTGCCAGCAGAGGGACAGAGACCCAGTACTTC.

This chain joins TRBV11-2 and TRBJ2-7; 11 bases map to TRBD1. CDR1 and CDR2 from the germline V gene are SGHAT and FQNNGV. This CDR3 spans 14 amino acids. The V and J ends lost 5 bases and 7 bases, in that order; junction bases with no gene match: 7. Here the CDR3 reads CASSHRDRGDEQYF. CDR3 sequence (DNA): TGTGCCAGCAGCCACCGGGACAGGGGGGATGAGCAGTACTTC.

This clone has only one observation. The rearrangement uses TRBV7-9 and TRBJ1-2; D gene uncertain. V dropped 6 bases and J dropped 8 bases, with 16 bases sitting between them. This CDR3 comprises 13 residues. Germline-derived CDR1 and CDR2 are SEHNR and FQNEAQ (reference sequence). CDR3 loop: CASSRVGPGGYTF. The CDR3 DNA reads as TGTGCCAGCAGTCGAGTTGGCCCGGGAGGCTACACCTTC.

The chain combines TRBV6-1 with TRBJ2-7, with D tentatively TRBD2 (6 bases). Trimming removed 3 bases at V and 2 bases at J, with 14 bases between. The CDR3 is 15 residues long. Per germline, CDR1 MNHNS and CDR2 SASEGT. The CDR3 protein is CASSDSGSPAYEQYF. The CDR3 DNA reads TGTGCCAGCAGTGATTCCGGGAGCCCCGCCTACGAGCAGTACTTC.

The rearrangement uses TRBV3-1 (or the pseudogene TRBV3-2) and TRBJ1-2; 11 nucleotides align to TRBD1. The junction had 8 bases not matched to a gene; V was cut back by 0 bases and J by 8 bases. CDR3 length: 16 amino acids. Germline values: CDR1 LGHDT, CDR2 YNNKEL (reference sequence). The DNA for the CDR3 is TGTGCCAGCAGCCAAGATGCAGGACAGGGGGCGAGAGGCTACACCTTC. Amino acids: CASSQDAGQGARGYTF.

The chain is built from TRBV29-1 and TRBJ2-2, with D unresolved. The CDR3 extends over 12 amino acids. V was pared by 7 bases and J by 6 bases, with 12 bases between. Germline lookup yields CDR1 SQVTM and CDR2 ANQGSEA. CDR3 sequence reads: CSAEEEAGELFF. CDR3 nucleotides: TGCAGCGCCGAGGAAGAGGCCGGGGAGCTGTTTTTT.

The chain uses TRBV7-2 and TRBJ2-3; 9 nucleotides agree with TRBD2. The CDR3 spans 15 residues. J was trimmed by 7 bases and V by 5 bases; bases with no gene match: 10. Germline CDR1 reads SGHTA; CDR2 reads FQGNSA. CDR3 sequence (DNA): TGTGCCAGCAGCACCTGGGCGGGAGGGGGGAATACGCAGTATTTT. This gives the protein CASSTWAGGGNTQYF.

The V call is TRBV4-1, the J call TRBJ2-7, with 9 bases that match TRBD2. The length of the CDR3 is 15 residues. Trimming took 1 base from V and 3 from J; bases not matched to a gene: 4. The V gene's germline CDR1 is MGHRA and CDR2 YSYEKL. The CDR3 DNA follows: TGCGCCAGCAGCCAAGGTTATAGCGGGAGCTACGAGCAGTACTTC. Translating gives CASSQGYSGSYEQYF.

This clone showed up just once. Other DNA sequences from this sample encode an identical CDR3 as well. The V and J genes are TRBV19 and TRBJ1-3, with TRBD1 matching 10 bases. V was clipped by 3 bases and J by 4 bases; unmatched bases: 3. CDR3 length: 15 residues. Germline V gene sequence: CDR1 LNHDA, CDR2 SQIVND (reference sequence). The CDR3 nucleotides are TGTGCCAGTAGTATCGGGACAGGGGACGGAAACACCATATATTTT. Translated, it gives CASSIGTGDGNTIYF.

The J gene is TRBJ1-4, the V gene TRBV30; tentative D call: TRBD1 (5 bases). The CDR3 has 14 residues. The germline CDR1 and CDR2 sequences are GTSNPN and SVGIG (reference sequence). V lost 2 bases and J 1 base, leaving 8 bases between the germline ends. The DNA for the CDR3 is TGTGCCTGGAGTCCAGGGCTAACTAATGAAAAACTGTTTTTT. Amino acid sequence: CAWSPGLTNEKLFF.

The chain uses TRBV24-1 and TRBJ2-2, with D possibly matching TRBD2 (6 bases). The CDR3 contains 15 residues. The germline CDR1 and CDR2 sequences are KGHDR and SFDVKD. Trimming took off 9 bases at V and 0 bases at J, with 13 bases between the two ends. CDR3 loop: CATQEWGANTGELFF. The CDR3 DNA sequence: TGTGCCACCCAGGAGTGGGGGGCGAACACCGGGGAGCTGTTTTTT.

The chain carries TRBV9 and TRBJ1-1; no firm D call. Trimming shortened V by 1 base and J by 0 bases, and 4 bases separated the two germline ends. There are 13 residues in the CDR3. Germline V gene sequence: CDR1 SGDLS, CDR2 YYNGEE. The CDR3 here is CASSVMVNTEAFF. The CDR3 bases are TGTGCCAGCAGCGTAATGGTGAACACTGAAGCTTTCTTT.

The CDR3, as DNA: TGCGCCAGCAGCTCTGACGGGACAGGGGGCCCCGGCTACACCTTC. Translation gives CASSSDGTGGPGYTF. The rearrangement joins TRBV5-1 to TRBJ1-2; 12 nucleotides line up with TRBD1. CDR3 length: 15 residues. The V gene's germline CDR1 is SGHRS and CDR2 YFSETQ. V lost 3 bases, J lost 8 bases, and 8 bases stayed unmatched.

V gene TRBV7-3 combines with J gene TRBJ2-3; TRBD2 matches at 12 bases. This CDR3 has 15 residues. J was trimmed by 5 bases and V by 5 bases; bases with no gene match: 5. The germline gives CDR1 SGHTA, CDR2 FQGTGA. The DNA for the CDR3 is TGTGCCAGCAGCCTGGGGGGACTAGCGGGAGATACGCAGTATTTT. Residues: CASSLGGLAGDTQYF.

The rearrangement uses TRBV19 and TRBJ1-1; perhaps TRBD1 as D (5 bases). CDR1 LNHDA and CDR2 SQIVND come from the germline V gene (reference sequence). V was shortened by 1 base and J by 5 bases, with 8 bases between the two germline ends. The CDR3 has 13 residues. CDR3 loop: CASSIGGSTEAFF. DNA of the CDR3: TGTGCCAGTAGTATAGGGGGGAGTACTGAAGCTTTCTTT. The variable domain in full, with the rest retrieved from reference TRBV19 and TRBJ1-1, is DGGITQSPKYLFRKEGQNVTLSCEQNLNHDAMYWYRQDPGQGLRLIYYSQIVNDFQKGDIAEGYSVSREKKESFPLTVTSAQKNPTAFYLCASSIGGSTEAFFGQGTRLTVV.